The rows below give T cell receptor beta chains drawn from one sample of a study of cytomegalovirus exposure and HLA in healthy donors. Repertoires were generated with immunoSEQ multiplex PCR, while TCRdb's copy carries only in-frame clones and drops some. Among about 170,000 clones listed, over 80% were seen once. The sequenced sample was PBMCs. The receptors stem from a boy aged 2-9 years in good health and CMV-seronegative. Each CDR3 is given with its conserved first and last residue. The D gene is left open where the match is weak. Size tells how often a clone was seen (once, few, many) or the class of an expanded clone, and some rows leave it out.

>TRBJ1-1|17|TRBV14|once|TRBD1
TGTGCCAGCAGCCCAATAGGCAGGGGGGTTTCGAACACTGAAGCTTTCTTT
CASSPIGRGVSNTEAFF
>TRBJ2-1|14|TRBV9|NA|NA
TGTGCCAGCAGCGACGAGGGAGGTCCCGATGAGCAGTTCTTC
CASSDEGGPDEQFF
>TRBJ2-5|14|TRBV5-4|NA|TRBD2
TGTGCCAGCAGCCTAGCGGCGTACCAAGAGACCCAGTACTTC
CASSLAAYQETQYF
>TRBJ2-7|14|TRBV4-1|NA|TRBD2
TGCGCCAGCAGCCCCGGACTAGTAAGCTACGAGCAGTACTTC
CASSPGLVSYEQYF
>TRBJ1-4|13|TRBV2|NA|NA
TGTGCCAGCAGTTCTGACAGAAATGAAAAACTGTTTTTT
CASSSDRNEKLFF
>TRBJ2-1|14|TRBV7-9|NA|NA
TGTGCCAGCAGCTTAGTGTCAGGGCCCAATGAGCAGTTCTTC
CASSLVSGPNEQFF
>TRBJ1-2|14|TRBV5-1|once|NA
TGCGCCAGCAGCTTGGGGGGGGACTTGTATGGCTACACCTTC
CASSLGGDLYGYTF
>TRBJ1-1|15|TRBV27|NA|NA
TGTGCCAGCAGTTTATCTTACAGAATCTCCACTGAAGCTTTCTTT
CASSLSYRISTEAFF
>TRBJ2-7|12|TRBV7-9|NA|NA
TGTGCCAGCACCTTGGGCTCCTACGAGCAGTACTTC
CASTLGSYEQYF
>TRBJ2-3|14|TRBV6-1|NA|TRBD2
TGTGCCAGCAGCATAGCGGGAGTGGCAGATACGCAGTATTTT
CASSIAGVADTQYF
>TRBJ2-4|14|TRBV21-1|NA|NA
TGTGCCAGCAGCACTCTCCTGACAGGGGAAATTCAGTACTTC
CASSTLLTGEIQYF
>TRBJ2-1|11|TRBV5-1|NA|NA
TGCGCCAGCAGCTTGGACTCTGAGCAGTTCTTC
CASSLDSEQFF
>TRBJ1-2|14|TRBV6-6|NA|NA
TGTGCCAGCAGTAGTGACAGGCCCCTCTATGGCTACACCTTC
CASSSDRPLYGYTF
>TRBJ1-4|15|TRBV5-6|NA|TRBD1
TGTGCCAGCAGCTTTCTCGACAGGGCCAATGAAAAACTGTTTTTT
CASSFLDRANEKLFF
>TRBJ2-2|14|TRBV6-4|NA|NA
TGTGCCAGCAGTGACTCGGAGGGGTCCGGGGAGCTGTTTTTT
CASSDSEGSGELFF
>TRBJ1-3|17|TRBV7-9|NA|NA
TGTGCCAGCAGCTTAGCCTCCAGAGGGCCCTCTGGAAACACCATATATTTT
CASSLASRGPSGNTIYF
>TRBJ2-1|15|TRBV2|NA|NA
TGTGCCGCTTTGGGCTACCTCGGGGAGTACAATGAGCAGTTCTTC
CAALGYLGEYNEQFF
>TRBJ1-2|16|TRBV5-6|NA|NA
TGTGCCAGCCGTCCTTGGGGGGGGATGCACCCTTATGGCTACACCTTC
CASRPWGGMHPYGYTF
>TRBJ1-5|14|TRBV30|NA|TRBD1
TGTGCCTGGAGTCGACAGGGAGGTAATCAGCCCCAGCATTTT
CAWSRQGGNQPQHF
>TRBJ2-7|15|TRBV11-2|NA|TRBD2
TGTGCCAGCAGCTTAGGTTCTAGCGGAACCTACGAGCAGTACTTC
CASSLGSSGTYEQYF
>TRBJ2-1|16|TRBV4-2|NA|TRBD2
TGTGCCAGCAGCCCCGGACTAGCGGGAGTCGACAATGAGCAGTTCTTC
CASSPGLAGVDNEQFF
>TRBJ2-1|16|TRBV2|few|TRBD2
TGTGCCAGCAGTGAAGCGGGAGGGAGCTCCTACAATGAGCAGTTCTTC
CASSEAGGSSYNEQFF
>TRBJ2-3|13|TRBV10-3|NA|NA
TGTGCCGCGTCAGGGGTGAGGGCAGATACGCAGTATTTT
CAASGVRADTQYF
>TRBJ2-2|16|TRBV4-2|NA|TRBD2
TGTGCCAGCAGCCAAGTGAGCGGGAGTGGCACCGGGGAGCTGTTTTTT
CASSQVSGSGTGELFF
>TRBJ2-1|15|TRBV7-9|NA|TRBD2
TGTGCCAGCAGCCCGATGACTAGCGTCTACAATGAGCAGTTCTTC
CASSPMTSVYNEQFF
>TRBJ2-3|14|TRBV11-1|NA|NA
TGTGCCAGCAGCTTAGGCGGTACCACAGATACGCAGTATTTT
CASSLGGTTDTQYF
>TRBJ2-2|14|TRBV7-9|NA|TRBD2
TGTGCCAGCAGCTCCTCAGCGGGGTTGAGGGAGCTGTTTTTT
CASSSSAGLRELFF
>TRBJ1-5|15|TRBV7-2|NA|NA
TGTGCCAGCAGCTTAGCCCAGGGGCTTAATCAGCCCCAGCATTTT
CASSLAQGLNQPQHF
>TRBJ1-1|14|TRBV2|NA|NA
TGTGCCAGCATCCCCGGTGGTATGAACACTGAAGCTTTCTTT
CASIPGGMNTEAFF
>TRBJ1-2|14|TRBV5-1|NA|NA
TGTGCCAGCAGGGCTTCCGGGACATACTATGGCTACACCTTC
CASRASGTYYGYTF
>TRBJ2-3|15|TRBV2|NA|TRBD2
TGTGCCAGCAGTGTTAGCGGGGGGTCCACAGATACGCAGTATTTT
CASSVSGGSTDTQYF
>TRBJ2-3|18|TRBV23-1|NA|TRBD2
TGCGCCAGCAGCCCCCTTTTGCTAGCGGGGGGGCCCGTAGATACGCAGTATTTT
CASSPLLLAGGPVDTQYF
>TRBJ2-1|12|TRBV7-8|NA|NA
TGTGCCAGCAGCAGCCCGCACAATGAGCAGTTCTTC
CASSSPHNEQFF
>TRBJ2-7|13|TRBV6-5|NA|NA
TGTGCCAGCAGTTACTCGAGTAACTACGAGCAGTACTTC
CASSYSSNYEQYF
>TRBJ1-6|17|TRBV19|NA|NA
TGTGCCAGTAGTCCCCGGCCCGGCGGGGTGGCTAATTCACCCCTCCACTTT
CASSPRPGGVANSPLHF
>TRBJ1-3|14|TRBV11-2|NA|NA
TGTGCCAGCAGCTTGGCAGGGGCGGGAAACACCATATATTTT
CASSLAGAGNTIYF
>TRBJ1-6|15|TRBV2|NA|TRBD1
TGTGCCAGCAGTCCCTCCCCGACAGGGAGGTCACCCCTCCACTTT
CASSPSPTGRSPLHF
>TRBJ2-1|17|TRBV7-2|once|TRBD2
TGTGCCAGCAGCTTAGCGATCGGGGGGAGCTCCTACAATGAGCAGTTCTTC
CASSLAIGGSSYNEQFF
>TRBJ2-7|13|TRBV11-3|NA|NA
TGTGCCAGCAGCTTAGATAGTACGAAGGAGCAGTACTTC
CASSLDSTKEQYF
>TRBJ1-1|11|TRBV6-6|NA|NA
TGTGCCAGCAGCCTAGACACTGAAGCTTTCTTT
CASSLDTEAFF
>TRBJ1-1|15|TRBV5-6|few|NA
TGTGCCAGCAGCCTGGATGGAGGGGTGAACACTGAAGCTTTCTTT
CASSLDGGVNTEAFF
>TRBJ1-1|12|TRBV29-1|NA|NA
TGCAGCGTTGGAGGGGGGGGCACTGAAGCTTTCTTT
CSVGGGGTEAFF
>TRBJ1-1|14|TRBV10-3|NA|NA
TGTGCCATCAGTGAACAGGATTTCCCTCCTGAAGCTTTCTTT
CAISEQDFPPEAFF
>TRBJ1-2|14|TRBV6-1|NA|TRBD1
TGTGCCAGCAGTGTGTGGGGACAGAGCTATGGCTACACCTTC
CASSVWGQSYGYTF
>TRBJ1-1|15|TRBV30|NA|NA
TGTGCCTGGCATGCGAGGGAGGGGAGAAGAACTGAAGCTTTCTTT
CAWHAREGRRTEAFF
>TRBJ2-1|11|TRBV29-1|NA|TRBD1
TGCAGCGGGGGACAGGTGGTCGAGCAGTTCTTC
CSGGQVVEQFF
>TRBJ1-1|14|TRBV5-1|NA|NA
TGCGCCAGCAGCTGGGACGGGGGGAACACTGAAGCTTTCTTT
CASSWDGGNTEAFF
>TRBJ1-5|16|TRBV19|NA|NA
TGTGCCAGTAGTATAGGGAGGCTCCCGGCGAATCAGCCCCAGCATTTT
CASSIGRLPANQPQHF